This passage covers 5 T cell receptor beta chains from one sample sequenced in a study of T cell repertoires in cytomegalovirus infection. TCRdb re-analysed the reads in MiXCR, keeping a single row per CDR3 protein. The repertoire includes 450,000 to 650,000 distinct CDR3 sequences, about 40% of them detected once, and over 45% sits in the top ten. Their antigen targets remain unknown. Sample: cultured PBMCs, taken from culture after CMV antigen stimulation. The source is a human donor in good health (CMV status not recorded). Some clones in this sample may be carry-over from other donors' samples.

The genes are TRBV20-1 and TRBJ1-5, with 8 nucleotides matching TRBD1. This CDR3 contains 13 residues. Germline loops: CDR1 DFQATT, CDR2 SNEGSKA (reference sequence). Unmatched junction bases numbered 9, after V lost 5 bases and J lost 9 bases. The CDR3 sequence: CSAADRAYGPQHF. DNA of the CDR3: TGCAGTGCTGCGGACAGGGCATATGGGCCCCAGCATTTT.

The rearrangement joins TRBV7-9 to TRBJ2-1; 8 bases map to TRBD2. Looked up from germline, CDR1 is SEHNR and CDR2 is FQNEAQ (reference sequence). The CDR3 sequence is 16 residues long. Trimming at V came to 5 bases and at J to 6 bases, leaving 12 bases not matched to a gene. The CDR3: CASSPLGLDQSNEQFF. DNA of the CDR3: TGTGCCAGCAGCCCCCTGGGACTAGACCAAAGCAATGAGCAGTTCTTC. The variable domain in full, with the rest retrieved from reference TRBV7-9 and TRBJ2-1, is DTGVSQNPRHKITKRGQNVTFRCDPISEHNRLYWYRQTLGQGPEFLTYFQNEAQLEKSRLLSDRFSAERPKGSFSTLEIQRTEQGDSAMYLCASSPLGLDQSNEQFFGPGTRLTVL.

The chain uses TRBV2 and TRBJ2-3; TRBD1 aligns across 9 bases. This CDR3 comprises 14 residues. The germline gives CDR1 SNHLY, CDR2 FYNNEI. V gave up 4 bases and J gave up 5 bases; unmatched junction bases: 4. CDR3 residues: CASSGRTGVDTQYF. Here the CDR3 DNA reads TGTGCCAGCAGTGGAAGGACAGGGGTAGATACGCAGTATTTT.

The V and J genes are TRBV9 and TRBJ1-2; a possible D gene is TRBD1 (5 bases). Per germline, CDR1 SGDLS and CDR2 YYNGEE. The V end was cut by 3 bases, the J end by 6 bases, with 12 bases between. This CDR3 comprises 13 residues. CDR3 sequence reads: CASSGSRVHGYTF. CDR3 nucleotides: TGTGCCAGCAGCGGATCCAGGGTACATGGCTACACCTTC.

This clonotype was detected a few times. J is TRBJ2-5 and V is TRBV7-9; no reliable D call. Germline CDR1 and CDR2: SEHNR and FQNEAQ (reference sequence). There are 13 residues in the CDR3. V gave up 2 bases and J gave up 5 bases, with 9 bases separating them. The CDR3 DNA follows: TGTGCCAGCAGCTTATCGAACTGGGAGACCCAGTACTTC. This encodes CASSLSNWETQYF.